Listed below are T cell receptor beta chains from one sample, sequenced in a study of T-cell memory formation after mild COVID-19. TCRdb redid the calling of the 5' RACE reads with MiXCR, one entry per CDR3 protein. This table has 250,000 or so distinct CDR3 sequences, approximately 9% appearing once. The sequenced material came from PBMCs or a T cell subset sorted from them (not recorded which). The origin of the receptors is a man between 18 and 29 years old who had mild COVID-19 (a few samples of this study predate the infection). Cell type and time point are not known. The conserved cysteine and the conserved F or W are not part of the CDR3 here. The order of the fields is CDR3 protein, V gene, J gene, D gene. A D gene is named only where the DNA matches it firmly.

CDR3aa: ASSRIPTGLGLNTEAF
v_gene: TRBV18
j_gene: TRBJ1-1
d_gene: -

CDR3aa: ASNDSGGNSPLH
v_gene: TRBV6-5
j_gene: TRBJ1-6
d_gene: -

CDR3aa: SAFLDGGNIQY
v_gene: TRBV20-1
j_gene: TRBJ2-4
d_gene: -

CDR3aa: ATTSGPRGNGYT
v_gene: TRBV19
j_gene: TRBJ1-2
d_gene: -

CDR3aa: ASSLMKVGYGYT
v_gene: TRBV7-2
j_gene: TRBJ1-2
d_gene: -

CDR3aa: ASSLDLTSGGLVAKNIQY
v_gene: TRBV5-1
j_gene: TRBJ2-4
d_gene: TRBD2

CDR3aa: ASQGPVKETQY
v_gene: TRBV11-1
j_gene: TRBJ2-5
d_gene: -

CDR3aa: ASSLMLGEQY
v_gene: TRBV14
j_gene: TRBJ2-7
d_gene: -

CDR3aa: SARDYRGHGYT
v_gene: TRBV20-1
j_gene: TRBJ1-2
d_gene: TRBD1

CDR3aa: ASSQNYGEQY
v_gene: TRBV3-1
j_gene: TRBJ2-7
d_gene: -

CDR3aa: ASSLGPSGTEAF
v_gene: TRBV5-1
j_gene: TRBJ1-1
d_gene: -

CDR3aa: ASKGVNTGELF
v_gene: TRBV6-2/TRBV6-3
j_gene: TRBJ2-2
d_gene: -

CDR3aa: ASSWGMGGGTDTQY
v_gene: TRBV6-6
j_gene: TRBJ2-3
d_gene: -

CDR3aa: ASTFGQQETQY
v_gene: TRBV5-5
j_gene: TRBJ2-5
d_gene: -

CDR3aa: SAKAVDARVQPQH
v_gene: TRBV20-1
j_gene: TRBJ1-5
d_gene: -

CDR3aa: ASSPAGSSSYEQY
v_gene: TRBV18
j_gene: TRBJ2-7
d_gene: -

CDR3aa: ASSHWGGYEQY
v_gene: TRBV4-2
j_gene: TRBJ2-7
d_gene: TRBD2

CDR3aa: ASSSGSDYGYT
v_gene: TRBV9
j_gene: TRBJ1-2
d_gene: -

CDR3aa: ASSFWTAPYGYT
v_gene: TRBV5-8
j_gene: TRBJ1-2
d_gene: -

CDR3aa: SARDLRTSSYNSPLH
v_gene: TRBV20-1
j_gene: TRBJ1-6
d_gene: -

CDR3aa: AIKGSYGYT
v_gene: TRBV10-3
j_gene: TRBJ1-2
d_gene: -

CDR3aa: ASSQAEQGVAKNIQY
v_gene: TRBV4-2
j_gene: TRBJ2-4
d_gene: TRBD1

CDR3aa: ASTPDRPRGYT
v_gene: TRBV7-2
j_gene: TRBJ1-2
d_gene: -

CDR3aa: ASRGEASNQPQH
v_gene: TRBV19
j_gene: TRBJ1-5
d_gene: -

CDR3aa: ASSQDGTLDYGYT
v_gene: TRBV4-1
j_gene: TRBJ1-2
d_gene: -

CDR3aa: ASSQDKTRSSYEQY
v_gene: TRBV4-1
j_gene: TRBJ2-7
d_gene: -

CDR3aa: ASRPMGQGATGANVLT
v_gene: TRBV4-2
j_gene: TRBJ2-6
d_gene: TRBD1

CDR3aa: ASSLMWDSYEQY
v_gene: TRBV7-2
j_gene: TRBJ2-7
d_gene: -

CDR3aa: ASSRGRVGEETQY
v_gene: TRBV7-8
j_gene: TRBJ2-5
d_gene: -

CDR3aa: ASTGGITQY
v_gene: TRBV12-3/TRBV12-4
j_gene: TRBJ2-5
d_gene: -